The rows below give T cell receptor beta chains drawn from one sample of a study of blood T cell repertoires in COVID-19. Assay: immunoSEQ multiplex PCR; the TCRdb copy retains only in-frame clones and omits some. The top ten clones hold 20% to 25% of a sample with around 190,000 clones, around 86% of them seen once. Sequenced: PBMCs or T cells enriched from blood (not recorded which). Receptors originate from a woman in her forties in a cohort exposed to, infected with or recovered from COVID-19 (not recorded which). Both conserved end residues are part of each CDR3. The D gene is left open where the match is weak. Where a row states a size, it is once, few, many or the class of an expanded clone; other rows omit it.

V gene	clone size	J gene	D gene	CDR3 DNA	CDR3 protein
TRBV14	-	TRBJ2-1	TRBD2	TGTGCCAGCAGCCCGGGACTAGCGGGAGTGTTTGAGCAGTTCTTC	CASSPGLAGVFEQFF
TRBV6-4	-	TRBJ2-2	-	TGTGCCAGCAGTGACTCTAGCGGGAACACCGGGGAGCTGTTTTTT	CASSDSSGNTGELFF
TRBV7-2	-	TRBJ2-7	TRBD1	TGTGCCAGCAGGTTCCGGGACAGGAGCTCCTACGAGCAGTACTTC	CASRFRDRSSYEQYF
TRBV7-2	-	TRBJ2-1	TRBD2	TGTGCCAGCAGCTTATCAAGGACTAGGCCCAATGAGCAGTTCTTC	CASSLSRTRPNEQFF
TRBV18	-	TRBJ2-7	-	TGTGCCAGCTCGCATGTTGCTACGAGGGCCGCAATCTACGAGCAGTACTTC	CASSHVATRAAIYEQYF
TRBV5-1	-	TRBJ1-1	-	TGCGCCAGCAGCGAGTCCATGAACACTGAAGCTTTCTTT	CASSESMNTEAFF
TRBV27	-	TRBJ1-6	-	TGTGCCACCACAGGACAGAGCAATTCACCCCTCCACTTT	CATTGQSNSPLHF
TRBV19	-	TRBJ2-1	TRBD2	TGTGCCACCTCCGCGACTAGCGGGGGCCGCTACAATGAGCAGTTCTTC	CATSATSGGRYNEQFF
TRBV27	-	TRBJ1-1	TRBD1	TGTGCCAGCAGTTGGGACAGGGGGCCGAGGACTGAAGCTTTCTTT	CASSWDRGPRTEAFF
TRBV5-4	-	TRBJ2-1	-	TGTGCCAGCAGCTCAAAAGCCCTTTGGAATGAGCAGTTCTTC	CASSSKALWNEQFF
TRBV2	-	TRBJ1-4	TRBD1	TGTGCCAGCAGAAACAGGGGGCTGGATGAAAAACTGTTTTTT	CASRNRGLDEKLFF
TRBV5-1	-	TRBJ2-7	TRBD1	TGCGCCAGCATGGTGGCAGGGGGCTACGAGCAGTACTTC	CASMVAGGYEQYF
TRBV19	-	TRBJ2-3	TRBD1	TGTGCCAGTAGTATCACAGACAGGGACACAGATACGCAGTATTTT	CASSITDRDTDTQYF
TRBV12-3/TRBV12-4	-	TRBJ2-2	-	TGTGCCAGCAGGAGGGGGGGCACCGGGGAGCTGTTTTTT	CASRRGGTGELFF
TRBV7-9	-	TRBJ1-6	-	TGTGCCAGCAGCTTCGGAGGTTCCCATAATTCACCCCTCCACTTT	CASSFGGSHNSPLHF
TRBV28	-	TRBJ1-2	TRBD1	TGTGCCAGCAGTTTAGCGACAGGGGCCACCTTC	CASSLATGATF
TRBV2	few	TRBJ2-1	TRBD1	TGTGCCAGCAGTGAGCAGGTGACAGGGGGGGCGGATGAGCAGTTCTTC	CASSEQVTGGADEQFF
TRBV27	-	TRBJ1-2	TRBD1	TGTGCCAGCAGTTACCGGACAGGGGCCCCCTCTGGCTACACCTTC	CASSYRTGAPSGYTF
TRBV9	-	TRBJ1-1	TRBD1	TGTGCCAGCAGCCTTAGCGGTGGGACAGCGACGCCGAACACTGAAGCTTTCTTT	CASSLSGGTATPNTEAFF
TRBV15	-	TRBJ1-6	-	TGTGCCACCAGCAGAGGGCGGAACTATAATTCACCCCTCCACTTT	CATSRGRNYNSPLHF
TRBV2	-	TRBJ2-5	TRBD2	TGTGCCAGCAGTGTCGGGGGGTTACAAGAGACCCAGTACTTC	CASSVGGLQETQYF
TRBV5-1	-	TRBJ1-1	-	TGCGCCAGCAGCCCGGACGGACAATCTTCAGCTGAAGCTTTCTTT	CASSPDGQSSAEAFF
TRBV29-1	-	TRBJ1-2	-	TGCAGCGTTGATAGCCAGGGGAGTTTTAACTATGGCTACACCTTC	CSVDSQGSFNYGYTF
TRBV4-1	-	TRBJ2-7	TRBD2	TGCGCCAGCAGCCAGATCCTAGCGGGGAACTACGAGCAGTACTTC	CASSQILAGNYEQYF
TRBV3-1/TRBV3-2	few	TRBJ1-2	-	TGTGCCAGCAGCCAAGATCTGGCAGGGGCGAACTATGGCTACACCTTC	CASSQDLAGANYGYTF
TRBV11-2	-	TRBJ2-1	TRBD2	TGTGCCAGCAGCCATCCGGAGCGGGGTGCCTACAATGAGCAGTTCTTC	CASSHPERGAYNEQFF
TRBV19	-	TRBJ2-7	TRBD2	TGTGCCAGTAGTATAGTCGGAACTAGCGACTACGAGCAGTACTTC	CASSIVGTSDYEQYF
TRBV19	-	TRBJ2-3	TRBD1	TGTGCCAGTAGTATACTCGCCAGGGGGACAGATACGCAGTATTTT	CASSILARGTDTQYF
TRBV6-5	-	TRBJ1-1	-	TGTGCCAGCAGTCTTCAGGGCAGGGACACTGAAGCTTTCTTT	CASSLQGRDTEAFF
TRBV3-1/TRBV3-2	-	TRBJ2-1	-	TGTGCCAGCAGGGAGGGTAAGGGGTTCTACAATGAGCAGTTCTTC	CASREGKGFYNEQFF
TRBV4-1	-	TRBJ2-7	TRBD2	TGCGCCAGCAGCCGCAGACTAGCAGATCCCTACGAGCAGTACTTC	CASSRRLADPYEQYF
TRBV5-1	-	TRBJ2-7	TRBD2	TGCGCCAGCAGCTTGAAGCCTAGCGGGGACTCCTACGAGCAGTACTTC	CASSLKPSGDSYEQYF
TRBV2	-	TRBJ2-5	-	TGTGCCAGCAGTGGAACATCGGGCCAAGAGACCCAGTACTTC	CASSGTSGQETQYF
TRBV4-3	-	TRBJ1-1	TRBD1	TGCGCCAGCAGCGAACAAACAGGGGACACTGAAGCTTTCTTT	CASSEQTGDTEAFF
TRBV6-1	-	TRBJ2-3	TRBD1	TGTGCCAGCAGTGAAGGGACAGGTAGCGATACGCAGTATTTT	CASSEGTGSDTQYF
TRBV18	-	TRBJ1-1	-	TGTGCCAGCTCACCGGATAGGGGGAACACTGAAGCTTTCTTT	CASSPDRGNTEAFF
TRBV10-3	-	TRBJ2-7	TRBD2	TGTGCCATCAGCTGGGCCCTAGCGGGCCGGTCCTCCTACGAGCAGTACTTC	CAISWALAGRSSYEQYF
TRBV10-3	-	TRBJ1-5	TRBD1	TGTGCCATCAGCGGAGGAGACAGGGTCGGTCAGCCCCAGCATTTT	CAISGGDRVGQPQHF
TRBV29-1	-	TRBJ1-2	-	TGCAGCGTCCCACAGGGACGGGGCTACACCTTC	CSVPQGRGYTF
TRBV27	-	TRBJ1-2	-	TGTGCCAGCAGTTTTCGTGCCCGGTTGGGCTACACCTTC	CASSFRARLGYTF
TRBV4-2	-	TRBJ2-5	TRBD2	TGTGCCAGCAGCCGACGTACGCAGCGGGAGGCTGGTGGAGAGACCCAGTACTTC	CASSRRTQREAGGETQYF
TRBV4-1	-	TRBJ2-7	-	TGCGCCAGCAGCCAAGGGTACAGCTCCTACGAGCAGTACTTC	CASSQGYSSYEQYF
TRBV28	-	TRBJ2-3	-	TGTGCCAGCATACCGCAGGGTTCCGCAGATACGCAGTATTTT	CASIPQGSADTQYF
TRBV7-6	-	TRBJ2-3	-	TGTGCCAGCTCCCAGTCGGGGGGCACAGATACGCAGTATTTT	CASSQSGGTDTQYF
TRBV6-1	once	TRBJ1-2	TRBD1	TGTGCCAGCAGTGACCTCCGGGACAGCTATGGCTACACCTTC	CASSDLRDSYGYTF
TRBV2	once	TRBJ1-2	-	TGTGCCAGCAGTTCCTACCCCAAGGGGACACCCGACTATGGCTACACCTTC	CASSSYPKGTPDYGYTF
TRBV29-1	-	TRBJ2-5	TRBD1	TGCAGCGCAGGACAGGGGGGGACCAGAGAGACCCAGTACTTC	CSAGQGGTRETQYF
TRBV5-1	-	TRBJ1-4	TRBD1	TGCGCCAGCAGCTCCCAGGGGGCAGGAGAAAAACTGTTTTTT	CASSSQGAGEKLFF
TRBV6-5	few	TRBJ2-5	TRBD1	TGTGCCAGCAGCCGGGACAGAGAGACCCAGTACTTC	CASSRDRETQYF
TRBV27	-	TRBJ2-7	-	TGTGCCAGCAGGATTTGGGGGCCTTCCTACGAGCAGTACTTC	CASRIWGPSYEQYF
TRBV5-1	-	TRBJ2-1	TRBD2	TGCGCCAGCAGCCCGCGGGGGGCTATATACAATGAGCAGTTCTTC	CASSPRGAIYNEQFF
TRBV11-2	-	TRBJ1-6	-	TGTGCCAGTAGCAACCGGGAGGCTAATTCACCCCTCCACTTT	CASSNREANSPLHF
TRBV29-1	-	TRBJ2-5	TRBD1	TGCAGCGTCGCTGACAGGGGTCAAGAGACCCAGTACTTC	CSVADRGQETQYF
TRBV6-5	-	TRBJ2-1	TRBD2	TGTGCCAGCAGTCCATGGGGGAGGGCCTACAATGAGCAGTTCTTC	CASSPWGRAYNEQFF